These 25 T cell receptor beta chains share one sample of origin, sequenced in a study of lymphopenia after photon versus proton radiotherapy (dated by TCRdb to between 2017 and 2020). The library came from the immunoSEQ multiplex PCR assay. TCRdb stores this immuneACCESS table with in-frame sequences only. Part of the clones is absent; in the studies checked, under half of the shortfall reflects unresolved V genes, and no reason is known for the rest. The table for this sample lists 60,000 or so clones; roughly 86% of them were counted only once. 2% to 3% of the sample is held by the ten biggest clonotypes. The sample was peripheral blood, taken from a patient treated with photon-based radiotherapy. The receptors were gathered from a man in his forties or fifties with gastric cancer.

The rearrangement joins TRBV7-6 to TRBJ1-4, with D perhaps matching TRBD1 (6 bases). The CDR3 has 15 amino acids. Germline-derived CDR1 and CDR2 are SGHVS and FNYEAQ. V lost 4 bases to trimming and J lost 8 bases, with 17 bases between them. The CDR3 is CASSSLSGAREKLFF. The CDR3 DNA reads TGTGCCAGCAGCTCACTTTCGGGGGCGCGGGAAAAACTGTTTTTT.

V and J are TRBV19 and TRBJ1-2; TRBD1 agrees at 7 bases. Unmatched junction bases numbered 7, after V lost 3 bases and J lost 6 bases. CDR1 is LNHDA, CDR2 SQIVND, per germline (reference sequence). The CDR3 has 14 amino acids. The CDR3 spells CASSIGQGVDGYTF. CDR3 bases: TGTGCCAGTAGTATTGGCCAGGGGGTCGATGGCTACACCTTC.

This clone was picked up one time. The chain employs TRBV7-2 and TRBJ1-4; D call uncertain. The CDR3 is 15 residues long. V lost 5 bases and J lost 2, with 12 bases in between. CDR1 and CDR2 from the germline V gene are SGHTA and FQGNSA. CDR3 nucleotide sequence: TGTGCCAGCAGCCCCCGACAAAATACTAATGAAAAACTGTTTTTT. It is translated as CASSPRQNTNEKLFF.

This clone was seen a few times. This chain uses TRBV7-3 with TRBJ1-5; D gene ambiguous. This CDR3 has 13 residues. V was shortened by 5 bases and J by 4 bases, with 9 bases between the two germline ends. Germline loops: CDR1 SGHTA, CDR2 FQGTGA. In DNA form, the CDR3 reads TGTGCCAGCAGCCGCTCGGAAAATCAGCCCCAGCATTTT. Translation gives CASSRSENQPQHF.

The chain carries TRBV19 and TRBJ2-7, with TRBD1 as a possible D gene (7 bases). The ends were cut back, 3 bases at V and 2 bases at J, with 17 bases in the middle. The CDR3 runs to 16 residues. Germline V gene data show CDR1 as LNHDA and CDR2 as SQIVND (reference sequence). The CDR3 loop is CASSMGGQPLAYEQYF. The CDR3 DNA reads TGTGCCAGTAGTATGGGGGGACAGCCCCTAGCCTACGAGCAGTACTTC.

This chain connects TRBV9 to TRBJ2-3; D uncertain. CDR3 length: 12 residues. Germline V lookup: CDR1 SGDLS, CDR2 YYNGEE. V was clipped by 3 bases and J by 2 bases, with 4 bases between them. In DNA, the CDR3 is TGTGCCAGCAGCGAATTCACAGATACGCAGTATTTT. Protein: CASSEFTDTQYF.

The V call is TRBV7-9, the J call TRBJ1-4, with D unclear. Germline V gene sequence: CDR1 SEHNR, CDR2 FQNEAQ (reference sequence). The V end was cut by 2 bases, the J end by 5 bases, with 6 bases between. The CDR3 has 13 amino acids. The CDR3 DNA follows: TGTGCCAGCAGCTTAAAGACAAATGAAAAACTGTTTTTT. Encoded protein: CASSLKTNEKLFF.

The CDR3 protein is CASSPRAISLDEQYF. The CDR3 region has the DNA TGTGCCAGCTCACCACGGGCGATAAGTCTGGATGAGCAGTACTTC. This sequence joins TRBV18 and TRBJ2-7; no firm D call. This CDR3 contains 15 residues. CDR1 is KGHSH, CDR2 LQKENI, per germline. The V end was cut by 1 base, the J end by 7 bases, with 17 bases between.

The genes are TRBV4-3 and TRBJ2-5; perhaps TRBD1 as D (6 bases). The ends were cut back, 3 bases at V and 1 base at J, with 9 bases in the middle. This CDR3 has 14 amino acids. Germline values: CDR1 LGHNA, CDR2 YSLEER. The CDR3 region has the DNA TGCGCCAGCAGCCAGGGACACGCCCAAGAGACCCAGTACTTC. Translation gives CASSQGHAQETQYF.

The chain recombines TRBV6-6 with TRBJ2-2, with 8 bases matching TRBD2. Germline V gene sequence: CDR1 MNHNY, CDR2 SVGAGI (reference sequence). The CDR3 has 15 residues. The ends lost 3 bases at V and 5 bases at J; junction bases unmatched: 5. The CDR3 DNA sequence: TGTGCCAGCAGTTATCGGGGGGGGGCGACCGGGGAGCTGTTTTTT. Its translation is CASSYRGGATGELFF.

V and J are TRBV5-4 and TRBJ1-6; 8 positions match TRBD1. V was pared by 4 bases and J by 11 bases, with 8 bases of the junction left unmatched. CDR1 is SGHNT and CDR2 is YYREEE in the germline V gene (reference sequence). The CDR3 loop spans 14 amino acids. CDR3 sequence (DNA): TGTGCCAGCAGCCGACAGGGGCAAACGCCACCCCTCCACTTT. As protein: CASSRQGQTPPLHF.

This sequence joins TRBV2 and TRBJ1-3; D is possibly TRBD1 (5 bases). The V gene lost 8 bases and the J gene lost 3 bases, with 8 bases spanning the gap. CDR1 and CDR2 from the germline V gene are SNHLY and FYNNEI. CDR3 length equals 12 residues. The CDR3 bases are TGTGCCAGCGAGGGGCTTGGAAACACCATATATTTT. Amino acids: CASEGLGNTIYF.

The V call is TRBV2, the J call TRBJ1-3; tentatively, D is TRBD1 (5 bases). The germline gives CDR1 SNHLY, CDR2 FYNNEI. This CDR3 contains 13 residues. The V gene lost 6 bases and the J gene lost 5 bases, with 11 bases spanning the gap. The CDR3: CASSVDNRNTIYF. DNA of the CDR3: TGTGCCAGCAGCGTGGACAATAGAAACACCATATATTTT. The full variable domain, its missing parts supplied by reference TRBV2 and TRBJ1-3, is EPEVTQTPSHQVTQMGQEVILRCVPISNHLYFYWYRQILGQKVEFLVSFYNNEISEKSEIFDDQFSVERPDGSNFTLKIRSTKLEDSAMYFCASSVDNRNTIYFGEGSWLTVV.

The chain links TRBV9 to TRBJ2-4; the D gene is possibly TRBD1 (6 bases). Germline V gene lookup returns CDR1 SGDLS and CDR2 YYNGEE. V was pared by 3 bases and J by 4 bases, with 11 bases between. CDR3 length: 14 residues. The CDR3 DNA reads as TGTGCCAGCAGCGAAAAGACAGGAAAAAACATTCAGTACTTC. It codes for CASSEKTGKNIQYF.

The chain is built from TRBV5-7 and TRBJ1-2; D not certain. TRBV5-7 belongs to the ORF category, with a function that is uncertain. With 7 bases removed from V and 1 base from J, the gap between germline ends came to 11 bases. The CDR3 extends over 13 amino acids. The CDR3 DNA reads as TGTGCCAGCCAAGTTGGAGTTAACTATGGCTACACCTTC. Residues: CASQVGVNYGYTF.

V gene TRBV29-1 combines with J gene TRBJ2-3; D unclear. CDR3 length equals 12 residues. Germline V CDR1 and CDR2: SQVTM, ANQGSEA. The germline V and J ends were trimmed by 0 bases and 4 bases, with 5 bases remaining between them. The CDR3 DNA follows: TGCAGCGTTGAAGAGGGTGCAGATACGCAGTATTTT. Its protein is CSVEEGADTQYF.

In nucleotides, the CDR3 is TGTGCCAGCAGCTTAGATCTCACTGAAGCTTTCTTT. It encodes CASSLDLTEAFF. The V call is TRBV7-2, the J call TRBJ1-1; D remains unclear. With 1 base removed from V and 4 bases from J, the gap between germline ends came to 4 bases. This CDR3 is built from 12 residues. The germline V gene has CDR1 SGHTA and CDR2 FQGNSA.

This CDR3 is CASSLAGASYEQYF. The CDR3 coding sequence is TGTGCCAGCAGTTTAGCGGGGGCCTCCTACGAGCAGTACTTC. The chain joins TRBV27 to TRBJ2-7; maybe TRBD2 (7 bases). V was trimmed by 2 bases and J by 0 bases, leaving 8 bases between them. Germline CDR1 reads MNHEY; CDR2 reads SMNVEV (reference sequence). The length of the CDR3 is 14 residues.

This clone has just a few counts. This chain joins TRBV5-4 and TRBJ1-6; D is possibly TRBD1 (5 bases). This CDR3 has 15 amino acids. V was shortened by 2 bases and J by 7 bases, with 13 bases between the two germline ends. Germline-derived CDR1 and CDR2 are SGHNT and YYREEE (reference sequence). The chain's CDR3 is CASSLKSGSNSPLHF. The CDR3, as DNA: TGTGCCAGCAGCTTAAAGTCAGGGAGCAATTCACCCCTCCACTTT.

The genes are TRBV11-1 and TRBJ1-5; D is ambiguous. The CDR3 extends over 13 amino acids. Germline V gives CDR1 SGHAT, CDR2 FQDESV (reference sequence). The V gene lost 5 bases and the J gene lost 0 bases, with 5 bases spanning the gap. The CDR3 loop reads CASSPDSNQPQHF. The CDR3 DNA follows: TGTGCCAGCAGCCCGGATAGCAATCAGCCCCAGCATTTT.

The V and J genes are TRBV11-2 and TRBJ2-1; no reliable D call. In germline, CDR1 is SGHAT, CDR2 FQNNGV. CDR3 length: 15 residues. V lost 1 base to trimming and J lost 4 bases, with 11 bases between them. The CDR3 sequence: CASSLGAFGYNEQFF. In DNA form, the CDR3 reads TGTGCCAGCAGCTTAGGAGCCTTCGGTTACAATGAGCAGTTCTTC.

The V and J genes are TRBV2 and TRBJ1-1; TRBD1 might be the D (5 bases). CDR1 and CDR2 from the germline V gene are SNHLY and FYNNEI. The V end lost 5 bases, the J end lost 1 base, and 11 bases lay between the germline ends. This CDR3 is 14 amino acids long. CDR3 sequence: CASSPGQANTEAFF. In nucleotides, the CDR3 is TGTGCCAGCAGTCCAGGGCAGGCGAACACTGAAGCTTTCTTT.

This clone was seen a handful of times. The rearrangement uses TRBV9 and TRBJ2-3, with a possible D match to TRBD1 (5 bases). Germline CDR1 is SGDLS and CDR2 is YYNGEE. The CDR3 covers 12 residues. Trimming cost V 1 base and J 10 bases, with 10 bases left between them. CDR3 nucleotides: TGTGCCAGCAGCGTATTCAGGGTTCCGCAGTATTTT. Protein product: CASSVFRVPQYF.

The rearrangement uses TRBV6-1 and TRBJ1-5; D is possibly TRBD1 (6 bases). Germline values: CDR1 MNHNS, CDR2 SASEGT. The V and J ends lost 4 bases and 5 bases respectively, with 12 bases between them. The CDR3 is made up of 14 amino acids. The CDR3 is CASSGWDTDQPQHF. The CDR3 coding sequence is TGTGCCAGCAGTGGTTGGGACACTGATCAGCCCCAGCATTTT.

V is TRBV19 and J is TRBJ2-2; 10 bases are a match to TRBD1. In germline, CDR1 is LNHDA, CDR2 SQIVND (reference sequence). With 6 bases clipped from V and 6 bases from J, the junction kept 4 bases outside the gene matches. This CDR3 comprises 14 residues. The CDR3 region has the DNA TGTGCCAGTAGAGGGACAGGGGTGGCCGGGGAGCTGTTTTTT. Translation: CASRGTGVAGELFF.